This T cell receptor beta chain was sequenced in a study of blood T cell repertoires in COVID-19. As for the study in general: Sources were T cells, B-cell-depleted T cells, or PBMCs; the material itself was cDNA or gDNA.

This CDR3 contains 15 residues. Trimming at V came to 5 bases and at J to 0 bases, leaving 4 bases not matched to a gene. Per germline, CDR1 SGHTA and CDR2 FQGTGA. Here immunoSEQ multiplex PCR was the method, and the copy in TCRdb shows in-frame clones only, minus some. The repertoire holds 110,000 to 150,000 clones, with approximately 92% as singletons. V is TRBV7-3 and J is TRBJ2-1; 7 bases are shared with TRBD2. This clonotype was obtained from a woman aged 55-75 years with active COVID-19. Material: peripheral blood. In DNA form, the CDR3 reads TGTGCCAGCAGCACCGGGGGGAGCTCCTACAATGAGCAGTTCTTC. It translates to CASSTGGSSYNEQFF.